This record covers a single TCR beta chain. Its antigen is as yet unknown. The assay was immunoSEQ multiplex PCR, and TCRdb's table has in-frame clones only and misses some. The sample holds under 100,000 clones; roughly 80% are singletons and the top ten take roughly 0.83%. The data belong to a study of graft-versus-host responses after intestinal transplantation. Notes on the study in general: After transplant, early declines in HvG clones were associated with peak levels of circulating GvH clones.

Germline V gives CDR1 WSHSY, CDR2 SAAADI. The CDR3 runs 17 residues. The ends lost 3 bases at V and 0 bases at J; junction bases unmatched: 5. This clonotype originated in a human donor who received an intestinal transplant. This chain joins TRBV10-2 and TRBJ2-2; 9 bases are shared with TRBD2. The sample consisted of unstimulated CD4+ T cells sorted from spleen or lymph node cells, taken before intestinal transplant. In DNA form, the CDR3 reads TGCGCCAGCAGTGATTCTAGCGGGATCTCGAACACCGGGGAGCTGTTTTTT. Translating gives CASSDSSGISNTGELFF.